This paragraph reports one T cell receptor (beta chain). This CDR3 has 14 amino acids. TCRdb fed the RT-PCR reads into MiXCR, producing one record per CDR3 protein. Of around 240,000 distinct CDR3 sequences detected, around an eighth appear once; the ten largest clones hold 9.5% to 13%. The data are from a study of patients and donors after allogeneic stem cell transplantation. V usage is TRBV21-1 and J usage is TRBJ2-7. TRBV21-1 represents a pseudogene. What was sequenced was blood, either unsorted or a sorted T cell fraction (not recorded which). The TCR comes from a human donor who was either an allogeneic HSCT recipient or a stem cell or donor lymphocyte infusion donor (not recorded which). It is not recorded whose cells these are; they may come from a transplant donor. The CDR3 nucleotides are TGTGCCAGCAGCAAGGACCTCAGCTCCTACGAGCAGTACTTC. Translated: CASSKDLSSYEQYF.